This section outlines one T cell receptor (beta chain) sequence together with its context. The antigen is unknown. PCR used 60 Vbeta primers and 13 Jbeta primers. Sequenced by immunoSEQ multiplex PCR; TCRdb stores in-frame clones only, minus some. The table shows 110,000 or so clones, with about 77% occurring only once. This sample is part of a study of cytomegalovirus exposure and HLA in healthy donors. Study-wide points: Within an earlier analysis, most TCR beta V segments proved productive either about 90% or about 30% of the time. Other equally common chains were less clonally expanded than HLA-associated TCR beta chains, a later analysis showed. Sequencing probably produced one cluster of sequence variants that were highly shared.

Germline CDR1 reads SGHDT; CDR2 reads YYEEEE. This CDR3 region has 15 residues. Trimming pared 3 bases from V and 3 bases from J, leaving 15 bases between. Though probably carrying unrecorded immune exposures, donors were nominally healthy at sampling. The sequence derives from a woman in her thirties in good health and CMV-seropositive. The chain is built from TRBV5-6 and TRBJ1-2; D perhaps matches TRBD1 (5 bases). Sequencing was performed on PBMCs. CDR3 sequence: CASSSRQSYYYGYTF. The CDR3 DNA is TGTGCCAGCAGCTCAAGACAGTCCTACTACTATGGCTACACCTTC.